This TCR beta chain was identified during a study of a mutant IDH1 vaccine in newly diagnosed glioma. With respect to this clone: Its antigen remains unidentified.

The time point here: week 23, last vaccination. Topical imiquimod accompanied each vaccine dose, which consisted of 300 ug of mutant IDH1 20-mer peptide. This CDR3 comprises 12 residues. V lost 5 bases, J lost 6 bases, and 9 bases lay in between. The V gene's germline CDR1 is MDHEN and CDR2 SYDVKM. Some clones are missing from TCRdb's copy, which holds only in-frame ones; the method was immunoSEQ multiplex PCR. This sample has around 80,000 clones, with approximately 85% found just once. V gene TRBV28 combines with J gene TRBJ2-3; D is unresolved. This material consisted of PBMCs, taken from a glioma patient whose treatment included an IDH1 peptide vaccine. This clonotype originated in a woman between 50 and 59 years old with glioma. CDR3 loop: CASSLLWDTQYF. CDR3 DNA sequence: TGTGCCAGCAGTCTTCTGTGGGATACGCAGTATTTT.